This T cell receptor beta chain came from a study of T-cell reconstitution after alpha-beta-depleted transplantation in children. This CDR3 is 15 amino acids long. Germline V gives CDR1 SGHAT, CDR2 FQNNGV. The V segment lost 5 bases and the J segment 3 bases; nucleotides outside the gene matches: 5. Unique molecular identifiers were incorporated during preparation of the TCRbeta library. TCRdb recomputed calls from the PCR reads with MiXCR, one row per CDR3 protein. The sample lists 350,000 to 500,000 distinct CDR3 sequences; around two fifths were seen once. Regarding the study as a whole: T-cell counts and diversity at one year post-transplant came mainly from newly produced T cells. TCRbeta diversity was high at day 60 in some patients (a result of surviving recipient T cells and thymic progenitors).

This clonotype came up many times. Its antigen is unidentified. This specimen consisted of PBMCs, obtained before TCRalphabeta/CD19-depleted stem cell transplant. V is TRBV11-2 and J is TRBJ2-5; 11 nucleotides line up with TRBD2. The source of this sequence is a girl aged 2 to 10 with aplastic anemia, due to receive a stem cell transplant. The CDR3 loop reads CASSPSGLAEETQYF. The CDR3 region has the DNA TGTGCCAGCAGCCCCTCGGGACTAGCGGAAGAGACCCAGTACTTC. Combining the CDR3 with reference TRBV11-2 and TRBJ2-5 gives the whole variable domain EAGVAQSPRYKIIEKRQSVAFWCNPISGHATLYWYQQILGQGPKLLIQFQNNGVVDDSQLPKDRFSAERLKGVDSTLKIQPAKLEDSAVYLCASSPSGLAEETQYFGPGTRLLVL.